A selection of T cell receptor beta chains follows, all from one sample in a study of Ad26.COV2.S vaccination and SARS-CoV-2 variants. Assay: immunoSEQ multiplex PCR; the TCRdb copy retains only in-frame clones and omits some. Counted here are roughly 400,000 clones, about 89% occurring once; the ten biggest clones make up around 1.8%. Material: peripheral blood, obtained in a trial of Ad26.COV2.S vaccine versus placebo. Receptor source: a person between 18 and 65 years old who received the Ad26.COV2.S COVID-19 vaccine or a placebo. The CDR3 runs from the conserved cysteine through the conserved F or W. A D gene is named only where the DNA matches it firmly. Only part of the rows carry a size: once, few, many, or a class if the clone is expanded.

>once|NA|TRBJ2-5|12|TRBV30
TGTGCCTGGAGAGGGGGGGAAGAGACCCAGTACTTC
CAWRGGEETQYF
>NA|NA|TRBJ2-7|14|TRBV9
TGTGCCAGCAGCGTAGCACAGAATGCCTACGAGCAGTACTTC
CASSVAQNAYEQYF
>NA|TRBD1|TRBJ2-7|14|TRBV11-3
TGTGCCAGCAGCTCGGCCGGGACAGGGTACGAGCAGTACTTC
CASSSAGTGYEQYF
>NA|NA|TRBJ1-2|14|TRBV2
TGTGCCAGCGGCCCGGCGGTCGGGCTCTATGGCTACACCTTC
CASGPAVGLYGYTF
>once|TRBD1|TRBJ1-1|14|TRBV28
TGTGCCAGCAGTTTTCCGGGACAGGGCGGTGAAGCTTTCTTT
CASSFPGQGGEAFF
>NA|NA|TRBJ1-4|15|TRBV25-1
TGTGCCAGCAGACCTCCAGGGAAGGTTAATGAAAAACTGTTTTTT
CASRPPGKVNEKLFF
>NA|TRBD2|TRBJ2-5|19|TRBV18
TGTGCCAGCTCACCATCGAGGGTAGCGGGAGGAGGTCTTCAAGAGACCCAGTACTTC
CASSPSRVAGGGLQETQYF
>NA|NA|TRBJ2-7|15|TRBV27
TGTGCCAGCAGCCACACCGGGACAAGTACCTACGAGCAGTACTTC
CASSHTGTSTYEQYF
>NA|NA|TRBJ2-2|16|TRBV12-1
TGTGCCAGCAGCTTTTGGACAGGAGCACCAACCGGGGAGCTGTTTTTT
CASSFWTGAPTGELFF
>once|TRBD1|TRBJ2-1|11|TRBV12-3/TRBV12-4
TGTGCCAGCAGGACAGGGGATGAGCAGTTCTTC
CASRTGDEQFF
>NA|TRBD1|TRBJ1-2|14|TRBV4-3
TGCGCCAGCAGCCCCGGGAGGGGGCTATATGGCTACACCTTC
CASSPGRGLYGYTF
>few|NA|TRBJ2-5|13|TRBV5-4
TGTGCCAGCAGCTTGCGGGGACAAGAGACCCAGTACTTC
CASSLRGQETQYF
>few|TRBD1|TRBJ1-2|15|TRBV19
TGTGCCAGCGGAGCCCCTATAGACAGGGGAAGTGGCTACACCTTC
CASGAPIDRGSGYTF
>NA|NA|TRBJ2-3|12|TRBV5-1
TGCGCCACGACAGCGTCGGGAGATACGCAGTATTTT
CATTASGDTQYF
>NA|TRBD1|TRBJ1-2|13|TRBV7-2
TGTGCCAGCAGCCCGACAGGGACCTATGGCTACACCTTC
CASSPTGTYGYTF
>NA|NA|TRBJ2-5|13|TRBV11-2
TGTGCCAGCAGCTTAGTGGCACAAGAGACCCAGTACTTC
CASSLVAQETQYF
>NA|NA|TRBJ1-1|11|TRBV6-5
TGTGCCAGCTCGCGAGCCACTGAAGCTTTCTTT
CASSRATEAFF
>NA|NA|TRBJ2-7|17|TRBV4-2
TGTGCCAGCAGCCAAGATTTTAGTCGAGGGGTCTCCTACGAGCAGTACTTC
CASSQDFSRGVSYEQYF
>NA|NA|TRBJ2-7|16|TRBV27
TGTGCCAGCAGTTTGTCTCCGAGAGGGTTATCGAACGAGCAGTACTTC
CASSLSPRGLSNEQYF
>NA|TRBD1|TRBJ2-1|15|TRBV5-4
TGTGCCAGCAGCTTCGACAGGGGTTCCTACAATGAGCAGTTCTTC
CASSFDRGSYNEQFF
>NA|NA|TRBJ2-7|11|TRBV6-5
TGTGCCAGCGGAGACCTCTACGAGCAGTACTTC
CASGDLYEQYF
>NA|TRBD1|TRBJ2-7|16|TRBV15
TGTGCCACCAGCAGAGTGGTTGGGACAGGGATCGGCGAGCAGTACTTC
CATSRVVGTGIGEQYF